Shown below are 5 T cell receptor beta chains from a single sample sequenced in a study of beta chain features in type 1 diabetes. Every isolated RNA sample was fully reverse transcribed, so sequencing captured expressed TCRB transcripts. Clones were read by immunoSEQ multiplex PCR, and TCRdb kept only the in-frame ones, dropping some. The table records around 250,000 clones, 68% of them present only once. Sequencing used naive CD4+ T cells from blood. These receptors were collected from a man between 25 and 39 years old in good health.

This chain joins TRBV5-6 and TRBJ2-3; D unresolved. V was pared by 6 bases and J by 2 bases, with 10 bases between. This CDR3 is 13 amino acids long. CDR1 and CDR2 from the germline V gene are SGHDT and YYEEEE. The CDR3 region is CASKEGTTDTQYF. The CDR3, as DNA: TGTGCCAGCAAAGAAGGAACCACAGATACGCAGTATTTT.

CDR3 loop: CATSRDTSGSNHEQYF. CDR3 nucleotides: TGTGCCACCAGCAGAGACACTAGCGGGAGTAACCACGAGCAGTACTTC. V gene TRBV15 combines with J gene TRBJ2-7, with TRBD2 matching 11 bases. The CDR3 extends over 16 amino acids. V dropped 0 bases and J dropped 5; count of bases not matched to a gene: 6. Germline V gene lookup returns CDR1 LNHNV and CDR2 YYDKDF (reference sequence). The variable domain in full, with the rest retrieved from reference TRBV15 and TRBJ2-7, is DAMVIQNPRYQVTQFGKPVTLSCSQTLNHNVMYWYQQKSSQAPKLLFHYYDKDFNNEADTPDNFQSRRPNTSFCFLDIRSPGLGDTAMYLCATSRDTSGSNHEQYFGPGTRLTVT.

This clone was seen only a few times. This CDR3 is CAWSSTGANQPQHF. Here the CDR3 DNA reads TGTGCCTGGAGCAGTACAGGGGCGAATCAGCCCCAGCATTTT. V usage is TRBV30 and J usage is TRBJ1-5, with TRBD1 matching over 7 bases. The V segment lost 3 bases and the J segment 4 bases; nucleotides outside the gene matches: 6. Germline assignment: CDR1 GTSNPN and CDR2 SVGIG (reference sequence). CDR3 length: 14 amino acids.

The CDR3 coding sequence is TGCAGCGTTGAAGGAGGAGGACGGATCACCGTAGATACGCAGTATTTT. It specifies CSVEGGGRITVDTQYF. This chain links TRBV29-1 with TRBJ2-3; weak D call: TRBD2 (5 bases). This CDR3 is 16 amino acids long. V was trimmed by 1 base and J by 5 bases, leaving 19 bases between them. The V gene's germline CDR1 is SQVTM and CDR2 ANQGSEA.

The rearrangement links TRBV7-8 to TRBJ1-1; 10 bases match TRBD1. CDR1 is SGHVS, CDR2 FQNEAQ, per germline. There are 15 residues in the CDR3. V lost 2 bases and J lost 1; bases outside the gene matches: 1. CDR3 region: CASSLRQGANTEAFF. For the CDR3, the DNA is TGTGCCAGCAGCTTACGACAGGGGGCGAACACTGAAGCTTTCTTT.